This T cell receptor beta chain was recorded in a study of blood T cell repertoires in COVID-19. Study as a whole: Italy, Spain and the United States were the sources of the convalescent and acute COVID-19 samples. Nucleic acid was either cDNA or gDNA, and it came from T cells, B-cell-depleted T cells, or PBMCs.

Sequencing was performed with immunoSEQ multiplex PCR; in TCRdb, only in-frame clones are kept and a portion is missing. The sample carries some 200,000 clones, about 88% recorded once. With V trimmed by 3 bases and J by 2 bases, 4 bases remained unmatched. Germline CDR1 is GTSNPN and CDR2 is SVGIG (reference sequence). CDR3 length: 14 residues. This chain links TRBV30 with TRBJ2-7; 10 nucleotides agree with TRBD1. The TCR comes from a young man with active or convalescent COVID-19. Sequencing was performed on peripheral blood. The CDR3 reads CAWSSGTGAYEQYF. The CDR3 DNA follows: TGTGCCTGGAGCTCCGGGACAGGGGCCTACGAGCAGTACTTC.